This TCR beta chain is from a study of blood T cell repertoires in COVID-19. Study-level information: The samples span acute and convalescent COVID-19 from the United States, Italy and Spain.

The junction had 5 bases not matched to a gene; V was cut back by 4 bases and J by 0 bases. The germline gives CDR1 MDHEN, CDR2 SYDVKM. This CDR3 has 15 amino acids. Across 24 US areas, participants ranged in age from about 18 to 90 years. Self-reported history from a screening survey and questionnaire set each donor's cohort. Under the authors' procedure: It was from reference gene primer amplification that nucleated cell counts were estimated. Profiling relied on immunoSEQ multiplex PCR, and the TCRdb table lists in-frame clones only, not all of them. V and J calls and clone size are as listed in that table; D and trimming were resolved from the DNA. The sample holds some 320,000 clones, approximately 81% seen once. The sample holds one count of this clone. Other DNA sequences of this sample code for an identical CDR3.

The genes are TRBV28 and TRBJ1-1, with TRBD1 matching over 7 bases. Sequencing input: PBMCs or T cells enriched from blood (not recorded which). The sequence was obtained from a young woman who had been exposed to COVID-19. The CDR3 bases are TGTGCCAGCAGTTCGGGTCAGGGGGTGAACACTGAAGCTTTCTTT. Translation gives CASSSGQGVNTEAFF.